Below, 15 T cell receptor beta chains from the same sample are listed, as sequenced in a study of PD-L1 blockade in urothelial cancer. Sequencing used immunoSEQ multiplex PCR; TCRdb keeps in-frame clones, though not all of them. The table lists about 81,000 clones, 89% of them singletons. Time point described: pretreatment peripheral blood. This sample comprised PBMCs, obtained around atezolizumab (anti-PD-L1) treatment. The receptor set was obtained from a woman older than 75 with urothelial cancer.

This clone was picked up a small number of times. This chain joins TRBV5-1 and TRBJ2-2; D is unclear. CDR3 length equals 14 residues. V was trimmed by 4 bases and J by 0 bases, leaving 7 bases between them. Germline V gene sequence: CDR1 SGHRS, CDR2 YFSETQ. CDR3 amino acids: CASSADTNTGELFF. Here the CDR3 DNA reads TGCGCCAGCAGCGCTGACACGAACACCGGGGAGCTGTTTTTT. The entire variable domain, with the rest obtained from reference TRBV5-1 and TRBJ2-2, is as follows: KAGVTQTPRYLIKTRGQQVTLSCSPISGHRSVSWYQQTPGQGLQFLFEYFSETQRNKGNFPGRFSGRQFSNSRSEMNVSTLELGDSALYLCASSADTNTGELFFGEGSRLTVL.

This CDR3 reads CASSNLAGGPGEQFF. The CDR3 DNA is TGCGCCAGCAGCAACCTAGCGGGAGGGCCAGGAGAGCAGTTCTTC. The chain is built from TRBV5-1 and TRBJ2-1; 12 bases fit TRBD2. In germline, CDR1 is SGHRS, CDR2 YFSETQ. This CDR3 has 15 residues. V was pared by 4 bases and J by 10 bases, with 9 bases of the junction left unmatched.

This clone was picked up one time. V is TRBV6-5 and J is TRBJ2-7; TRBD2 is a possible D gene (6 bases). Per the germline V gene, CDR1 is MNHEY and CDR2 is SVGAGI. The CDR3 loop spans 14 amino acids. Deletions cut 5 bases from V and 2 bases from J, with 13 bases between. The CDR3 is CASSGRLPTYEQYF. The CDR3 region has the DNA TGTGCCAGCAGTGGGAGGCTTCCAACCTACGAGCAGTACTTC.

The chain has TRBV5-1 and TRBJ2-1; a possible D gene is TRBD2 (5 bases). Trimming took off 3 bases at V and 7 bases at J, with 26 bases between the two ends. The V gene's germline CDR1 is SGHRS and CDR2 YFSETQ. This CDR3 region has 18 residues. The CDR3 sequence is CASSSTMIEEDRVNEQFF. DNA for the CDR3: TGCGCCAGCAGCTCCACGATGATCGAGGAGGATAGGGTGAATGAGCAGTTCTTC.

V usage is TRBV28 and J usage is TRBJ1-2; TRBD1 agrees at 10 bases. V lost 5 bases, J lost 4 bases, and 10 bases stayed unmatched. From germline, CDR1 is MDHEN and CDR2 SYDVKM. CDR3 length: 16 amino acids. This chain's CDR3 is CASSRPPGTGVYGYTF. The DNA of the CDR3 is TGTGCCAGCAGTCGCCCCCCCGGGACAGGGGTCTATGGCTACACCTTC.

The chain recombines TRBV5-4 with TRBJ2-3, with no clear D. V lost 4 bases, J lost 2 bases, and 11 bases lay in between. In germline, CDR1 is SGHNT, CDR2 YYREEE (reference sequence). This CDR3 comprises 14 residues. The CDR3 nucleotides are TGTGCCAGCAGCCCTCCCACATACACAGATACGCAGTATTTT. Protein sequence: CASSPPTYTDTQYF.

This clone was seen only once. The chain couples TRBV5-8 to TRBJ1-1; D is undetermined. V was pared by 0 bases and J by 4 bases, with 7 bases between. CDR3 length equals 13 residues. CDR1 and CDR2 from the germline V gene are SGHTS and YDEGEE. The CDR3 DNA sequence: TGTGCCAGCAGCTTGGATCGGGGCACTGAAGCTTTCTTT. Protein: CASSLDRGTEAFF.

The rearrangement links TRBV7-3 to TRBJ2-1; the match to TRBD2 covers 8 bases. With 5 bases clipped from V and 4 bases from J, the junction kept 7 bases outside the gene matches. The CDR3 is made up of 15 amino acids. Germline V gives CDR1 SGHTA, CDR2 FQGTGA. CDR3: CASSPRAGGYNEQFF. DNA for the CDR3: TGTGCCAGCAGCCCCCGGGCGGGAGGTTACAATGAGCAGTTCTTC.

This clone was recorded only once. The V gene is TRBV5-1, the J gene TRBJ1-3, with D tentatively TRBD1 (6 bases). V lost 5 bases and J 2 bases, leaving 11 bases between the germline ends. This CDR3 region has 14 residues. Germline V lookup: CDR1 SGHRS, CDR2 YFSETQ. The CDR3 region is CASRLQGPGNTIYF. The CDR3 DNA reads as TGCGCCAGCAGGCTACAGGGACCTGGAAACACCATATATTTT.

V usage is TRBV28 and J usage is TRBJ1-5; D is ambiguous. Germline lookup yields CDR1 MDHEN and CDR2 SYDVKM. V was shortened by 5 bases and J by 4 bases, with 18 bases between the two germline ends. There are 16 residues in the CDR3. This chain's CDR3 is CASSPTERWLNQPQHF. The CDR3 DNA is TGTGCCAGCAGTCCCACAGAAAGGTGGCTGAATCAGCCCCAGCATTTT.

V is TRBV11-2 and J is TRBJ1-1; D possibly corresponds to TRBD1 (5 bases). The germline V gene encodes CDR1 SGHAT and CDR2 FQNNGV. CDR3 size: 13 residues. Trimming removed 8 bases at V and 5 bases at J, with 15 bases between. CDR3 sequence reads: CASPGGGRTEAFF. CDR3 bases: TGTGCCAGCCCCGGGGGAGGGCGGACTGAAGCTTTCTTT.

This clone was recorded once. The V gene is TRBV27, the J gene TRBJ2-7, with D perhaps TRBD2 (5 bases). The CDR3 covers 17 residues. Germline V gene lookup returns CDR1 MNHEY and CDR2 SMNVEV (reference sequence). V gave up 4 bases and J gave up 0 bases, with 19 bases separating them. CDR3 region: CASSSSLRAVSSYEQYF. The CDR3 nucleotides read TGTGCCAGCAGTTCCTCCCTAAGAGCGGTCTCCTCCTACGAGCAGTACTTC.

The chain is built from TRBV18 and TRBJ2-1; 12 bases are a match to TRBD2. J lost 3 bases, V lost 3 bases, and 15 bases had no gene match. Looked up from germline, CDR1 is KGHSH and CDR2 is LQKENI. The CDR3 sequence is 20 residues long. CDR3 in amino acids: CASSPWTSGIRVLRYNEQFF. The CDR3 coding sequence is TGTGCCAGCTCACCGTGGACTAGCGGGATCAGGGTCCTTCGCTACAATGAGCAGTTCTTC.

This clone was recorded a few times. V is TRBV9 and J is TRBJ2-7, with TRBD2 as a possible D gene (6 bases). With 4 bases removed from V and 5 bases from J, the gap between germline ends came to 13 bases. The V gene's germline CDR1 is SGDLS and CDR2 YYNGEE. This CDR3 has 13 residues. The CDR3 loop is CASSPRGKHEQYF. CDR3 in DNA: TGTGCCAGCAGCCCCCGGGGGAAGCACGAGCAGTACTTC.

The chain links TRBV2 to TRBJ1-4; D ambiguous. The V gene's germline CDR1 is SNHLY and CDR2 FYNNEI. This CDR3 spans 16 amino acids. V was shortened by 6 bases and J by 7 bases, with 21 bases between the two germline ends. CDR3 sequence reads: CASRAPGVLLGEKLFF. The CDR3, as DNA: TGTGCCAGCAGAGCTCCCGGGGTTCTTCTGGGTGAAAAACTGTTTTTT.